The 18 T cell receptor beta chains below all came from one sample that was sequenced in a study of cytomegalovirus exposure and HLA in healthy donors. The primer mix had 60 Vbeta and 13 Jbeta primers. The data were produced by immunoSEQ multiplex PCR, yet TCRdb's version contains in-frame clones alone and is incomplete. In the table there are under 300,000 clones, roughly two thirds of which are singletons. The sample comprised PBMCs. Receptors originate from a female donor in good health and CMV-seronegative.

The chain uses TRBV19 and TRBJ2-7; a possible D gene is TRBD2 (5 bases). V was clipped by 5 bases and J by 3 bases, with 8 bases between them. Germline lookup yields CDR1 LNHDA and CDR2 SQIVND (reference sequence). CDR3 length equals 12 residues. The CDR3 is CASSASGYEQYF. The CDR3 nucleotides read TGTGCCAGTAGTGCCAGCGGCTACGAGCAGTACTTC.

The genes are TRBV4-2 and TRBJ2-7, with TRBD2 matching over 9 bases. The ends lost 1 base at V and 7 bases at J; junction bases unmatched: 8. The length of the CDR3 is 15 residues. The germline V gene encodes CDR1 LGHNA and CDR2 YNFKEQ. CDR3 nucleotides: TGTGCCAGCAGCCAAGTATCTTGGCTAGCGGGAGAGCAGTACTTC. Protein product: CASSQVSWLAGEQYF.

The DNA of the CDR3 is TGTGCCAGCAGCTTAGGAGGCGAATCTGGAAACACCATATATTTT. It translates to CASSLGGESGNTIYF. The gene calls are TRBV7-9 and TRBJ1-3, with no clear D. Germline CDR1 and CDR2: SEHNR and FQNEAQ (reference sequence). The CDR3 is 15 amino acids. V lost 1 base and J 1 base, leaving 8 bases between the germline ends. Supplemented by reference TRBV7-9 and TRBJ1-3, the full variable domain reads DTGVSQNPRHKITKRGQNVTFRCDPISEHNRLYWYRQTLGQGPEFLTYFQNEAQLEKSRLLSDRFSAERPKGSFSTLEIQRTEQGDSAMYLCASSLGGESGNTIYFGEGSWLTVV.

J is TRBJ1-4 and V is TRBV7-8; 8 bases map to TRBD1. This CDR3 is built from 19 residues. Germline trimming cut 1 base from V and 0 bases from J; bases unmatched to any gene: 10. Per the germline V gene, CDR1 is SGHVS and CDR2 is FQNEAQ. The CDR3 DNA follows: TGTGCCAGCAGCTTAGAACCATACAGGGGGAGTTCAACTAATGAAAAACTGTTTTTT. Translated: CASSLEPYRGSSTNEKLFF.

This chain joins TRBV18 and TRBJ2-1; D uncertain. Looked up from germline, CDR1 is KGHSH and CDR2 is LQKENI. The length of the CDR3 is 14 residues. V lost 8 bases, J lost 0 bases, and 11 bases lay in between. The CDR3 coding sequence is TGTGCCAGCACCCAGGCCTCCTCCTACAATGAGCAGTTCTTC. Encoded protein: CASTQASSYNEQFF.

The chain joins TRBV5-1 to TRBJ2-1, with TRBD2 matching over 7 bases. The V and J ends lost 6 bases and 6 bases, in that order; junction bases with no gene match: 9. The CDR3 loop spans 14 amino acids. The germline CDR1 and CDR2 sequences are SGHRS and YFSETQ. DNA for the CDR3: TGCGCCAGCAAGTCCGGGCGGGGGAGCAATGAGCAGTTCTTC. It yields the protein CASKSGRGSNEQFF.

CDR3 residues: CASSLGEAKAGEQFF. The CDR3 DNA follows: TGCGCCAGCAGCTTGGGGGAGGCCAAGGCGGGTGAGCAGTTCTTC. The chain joins TRBV5-1 to TRBJ2-1, with D maybe TRBD2 (6 bases). With 0 bases removed from V and 9 bases from J, the gap between germline ends came to 16 bases. The length of the CDR3 is 15 residues. Per germline, CDR1 SGHRS and CDR2 YFSETQ.

The CDR3 sequence: CASRMASGRAPEQYF. The DNA of the CDR3 is TGTGCCAGCAGGATGGCTAGCGGGAGGGCCCCCGAGCAGTACTTC. The rearrangement links TRBV2 to TRBJ2-7, with TRBD2 identical over 12 bases. The CDR3 is 15 amino acids. The V gene end was trimmed by 6 bases and the J gene end by 6 bases; junction bases not matched to a gene: 9. CDR1 is SNHLY and CDR2 is FYNNEI in the germline V gene.

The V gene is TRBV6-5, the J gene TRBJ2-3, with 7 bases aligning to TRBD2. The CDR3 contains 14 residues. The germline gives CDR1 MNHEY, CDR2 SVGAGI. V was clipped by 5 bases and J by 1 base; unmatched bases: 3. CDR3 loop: CASSGGVGTDTQYF. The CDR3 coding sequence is TGTGCCAGCAGTGGGGGGGTAGGCACAGATACGCAGTATTTT.

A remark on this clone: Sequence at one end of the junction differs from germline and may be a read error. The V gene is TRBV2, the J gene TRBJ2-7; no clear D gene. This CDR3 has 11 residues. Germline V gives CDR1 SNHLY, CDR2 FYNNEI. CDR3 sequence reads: CASSEALTPSF. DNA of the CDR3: TGTGCCAGCAGTGAAGCGTTAACACCCAGCTTC.

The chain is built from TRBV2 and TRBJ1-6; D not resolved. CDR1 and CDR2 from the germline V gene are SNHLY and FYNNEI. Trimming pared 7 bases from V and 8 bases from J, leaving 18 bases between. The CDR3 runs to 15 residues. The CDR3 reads CASKQNPTEDSPLHF. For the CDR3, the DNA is TGTGCCAGCAAACAGAACCCCACGGAAGATTCACCCCTCCACTTT.

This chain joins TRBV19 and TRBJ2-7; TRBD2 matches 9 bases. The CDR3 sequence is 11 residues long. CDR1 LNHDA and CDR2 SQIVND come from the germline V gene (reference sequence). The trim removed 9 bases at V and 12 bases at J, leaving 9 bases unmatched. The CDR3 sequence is CASAGLATMYF. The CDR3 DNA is TGTGCCAGCGCCGGACTAGCGACAATGTACTTC.

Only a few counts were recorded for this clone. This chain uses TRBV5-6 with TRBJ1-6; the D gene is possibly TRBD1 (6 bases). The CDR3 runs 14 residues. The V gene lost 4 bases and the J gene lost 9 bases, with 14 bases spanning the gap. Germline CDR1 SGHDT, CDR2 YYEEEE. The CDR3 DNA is TGTGCCAGCAGCCCCACCCGGACAGTTTCACCCCTCCACTTT. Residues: CASSPTRTVSPLHF.

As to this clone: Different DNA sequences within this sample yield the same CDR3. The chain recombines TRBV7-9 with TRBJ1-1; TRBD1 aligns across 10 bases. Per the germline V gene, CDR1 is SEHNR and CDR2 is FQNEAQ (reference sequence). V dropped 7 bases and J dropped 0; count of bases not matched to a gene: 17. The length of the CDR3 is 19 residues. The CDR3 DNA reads TGTGCCAGCACGCTACTTGGGGACAGGGGCTTAGGCGTGAACACTGAAGCTTTCTTT. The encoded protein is CASTLLGDRGLGVNTEAFF.

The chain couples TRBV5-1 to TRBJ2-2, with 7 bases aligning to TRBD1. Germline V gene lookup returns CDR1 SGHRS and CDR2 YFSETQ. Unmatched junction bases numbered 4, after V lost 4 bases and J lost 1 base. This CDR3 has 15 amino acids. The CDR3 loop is CASSVRQGNTGELFF. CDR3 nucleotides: TGCGCCAGCAGCGTACGACAGGGGAACACCGGGGAGCTGTTTTTT.

CDR3 sequence: CASSFDLGGTQYF. The CDR3 bases are TGTGCCAGCAGCTTTGACTTAGGGGGCACGCAGTATTTT. The J gene is TRBJ2-3, the V gene TRBV7-2; TRBD1 agrees at 7 bases. V shed 3 bases, J shed 9 bases, and the junction held 6 bases outside the gene matches. From germline, CDR1 is SGHTA and CDR2 FQGNSA. The CDR3 is 13 amino acids.

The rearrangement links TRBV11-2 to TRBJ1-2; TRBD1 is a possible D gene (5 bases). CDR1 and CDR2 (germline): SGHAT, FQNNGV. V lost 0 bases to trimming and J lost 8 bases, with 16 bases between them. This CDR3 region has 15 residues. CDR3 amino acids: CASSLDLAKGIGYTF. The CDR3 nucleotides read TGTGCCAGCAGCTTAGATCTGGCCAAGGGGATCGGCTACACCTTC.

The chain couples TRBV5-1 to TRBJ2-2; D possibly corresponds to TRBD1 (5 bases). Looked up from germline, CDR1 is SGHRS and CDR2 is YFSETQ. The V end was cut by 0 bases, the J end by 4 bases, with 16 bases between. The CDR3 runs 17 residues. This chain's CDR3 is CASSLEVFQGITGELFF. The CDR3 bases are TGCGCCAGCAGCTTGGAGGTTTTTCAGGGTATCACCGGGGAGCTGTTTTTT.